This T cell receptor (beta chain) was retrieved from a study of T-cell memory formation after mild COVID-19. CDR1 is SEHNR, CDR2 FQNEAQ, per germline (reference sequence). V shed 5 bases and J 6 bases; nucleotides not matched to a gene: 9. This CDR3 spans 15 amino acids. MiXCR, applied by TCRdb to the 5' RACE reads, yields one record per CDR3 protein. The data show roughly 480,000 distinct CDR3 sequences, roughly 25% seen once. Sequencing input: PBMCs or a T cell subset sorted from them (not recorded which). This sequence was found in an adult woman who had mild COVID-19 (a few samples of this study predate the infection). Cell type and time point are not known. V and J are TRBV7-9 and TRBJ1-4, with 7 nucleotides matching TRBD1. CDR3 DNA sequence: TGTGCCAGCAGCCCGGAGGGACAGTGGGATGAAAAACTGTTTTTT. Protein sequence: CASSPEGQWDEKLFF.